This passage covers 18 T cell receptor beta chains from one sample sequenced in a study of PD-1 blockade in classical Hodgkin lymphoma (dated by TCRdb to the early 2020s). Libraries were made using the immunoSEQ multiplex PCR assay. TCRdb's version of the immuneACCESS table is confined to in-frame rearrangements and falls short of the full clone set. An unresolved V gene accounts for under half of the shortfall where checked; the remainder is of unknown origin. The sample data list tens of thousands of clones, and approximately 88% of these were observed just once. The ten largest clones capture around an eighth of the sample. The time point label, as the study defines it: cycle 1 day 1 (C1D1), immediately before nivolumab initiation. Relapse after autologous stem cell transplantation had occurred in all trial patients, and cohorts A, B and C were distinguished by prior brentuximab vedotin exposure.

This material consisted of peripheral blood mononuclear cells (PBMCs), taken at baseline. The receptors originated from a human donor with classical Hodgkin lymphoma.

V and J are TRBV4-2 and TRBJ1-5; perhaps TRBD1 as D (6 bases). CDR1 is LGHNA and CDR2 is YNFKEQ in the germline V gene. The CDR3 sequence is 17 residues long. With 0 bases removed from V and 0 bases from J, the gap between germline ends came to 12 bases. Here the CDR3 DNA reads TGTGCCAGCAGCCAAGATAGGGGACACTTTAGCAATCAGCCCCAGCATTTT. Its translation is CASSQDRGHFSNQPQHF.

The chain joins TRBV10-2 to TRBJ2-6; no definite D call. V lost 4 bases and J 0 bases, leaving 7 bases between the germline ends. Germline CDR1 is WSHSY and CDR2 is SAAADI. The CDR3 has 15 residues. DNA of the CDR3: TGCGCCAGCAGTGGGACGAGCTCTGGGGCCAACGTCCTGACTTTC. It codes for CASSGTSSGANVLTF.

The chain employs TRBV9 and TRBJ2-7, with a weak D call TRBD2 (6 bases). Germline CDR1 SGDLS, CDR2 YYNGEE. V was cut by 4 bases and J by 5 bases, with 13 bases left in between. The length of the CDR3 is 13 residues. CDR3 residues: CASSTRLGHEQYF. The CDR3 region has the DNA TGTGCCAGCAGCACTAGACTAGGCCACGAGCAGTACTTC.

CDR3 region: CASTGGYNSPLHF. The CDR3 DNA sequence: TGTGCCAGCACGGGAGGATATAATTCACCCCTCCACTTT. This chain joins TRBV6-5 and TRBJ1-6; no definite D call. Between the trimmed V and J ends, which lost 7 bases and 4 bases, there was a span of 8 bases. CDR1 MNHEY and CDR2 SVGAGI come from the germline V gene. This CDR3 has 13 amino acids.

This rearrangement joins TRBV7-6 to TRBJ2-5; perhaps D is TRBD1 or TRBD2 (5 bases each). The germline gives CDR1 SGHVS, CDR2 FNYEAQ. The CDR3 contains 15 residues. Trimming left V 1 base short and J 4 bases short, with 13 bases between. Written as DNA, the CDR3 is TGTGCCAGCAGCTTAGTCCTCCGGGACCGAGAGACCCAGTACTTC. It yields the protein CASSLVLRDRETQYF.

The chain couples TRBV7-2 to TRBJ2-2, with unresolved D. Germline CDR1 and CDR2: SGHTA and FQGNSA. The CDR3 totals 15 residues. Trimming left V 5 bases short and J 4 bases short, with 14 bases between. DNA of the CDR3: TGTGCCAGCAGCCGAGACGTCGTGACCACCGGGGAGCTGTTTTTT. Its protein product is CASSRDVVTTGELFF.

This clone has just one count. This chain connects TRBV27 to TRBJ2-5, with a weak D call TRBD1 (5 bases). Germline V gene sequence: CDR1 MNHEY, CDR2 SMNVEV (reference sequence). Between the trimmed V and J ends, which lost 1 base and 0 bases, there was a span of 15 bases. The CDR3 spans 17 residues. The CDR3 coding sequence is TGTGCCAGCAGTTTATTAGAGCCCCTAGGGGACCAAGAGACCCAGTACTTC. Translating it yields CASSLLEPLGDQETQYF.

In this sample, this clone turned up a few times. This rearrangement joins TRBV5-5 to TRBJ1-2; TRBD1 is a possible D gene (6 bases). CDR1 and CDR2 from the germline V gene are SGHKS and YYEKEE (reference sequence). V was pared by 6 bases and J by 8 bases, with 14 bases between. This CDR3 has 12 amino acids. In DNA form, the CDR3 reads TGTGCCAGCATACCTAAGGGGGGCGGCTACACCTTC. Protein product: CASIPKGGGYTF.

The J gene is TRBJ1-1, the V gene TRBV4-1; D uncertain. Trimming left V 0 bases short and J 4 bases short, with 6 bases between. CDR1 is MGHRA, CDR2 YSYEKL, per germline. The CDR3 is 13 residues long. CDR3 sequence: CASSQEGTTEAFF. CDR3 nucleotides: TGCGCCAGCAGCCAAGAAGGTACCACTGAAGCTTTCTTT.

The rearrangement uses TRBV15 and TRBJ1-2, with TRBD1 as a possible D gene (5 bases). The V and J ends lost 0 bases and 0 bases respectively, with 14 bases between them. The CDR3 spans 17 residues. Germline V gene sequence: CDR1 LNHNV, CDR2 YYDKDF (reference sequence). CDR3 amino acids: CATSRDLGRGTNYGYTF. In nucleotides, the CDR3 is TGTGCCACCAGCAGAGATCTGGGGCGTGGGACTAACTATGGCTACACCTTC. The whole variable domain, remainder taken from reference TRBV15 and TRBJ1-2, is DAMVIQNPRYQVTQFGKPVTLSCSQTLNHNVMYWYQQKSSQAPKLLFHYYDKDFNNEADTPDNFQSRRPNTSFCFLDIRSPGLGDTAMYLCATSRDLGRGTNYGYTFGSGTRLTVV.

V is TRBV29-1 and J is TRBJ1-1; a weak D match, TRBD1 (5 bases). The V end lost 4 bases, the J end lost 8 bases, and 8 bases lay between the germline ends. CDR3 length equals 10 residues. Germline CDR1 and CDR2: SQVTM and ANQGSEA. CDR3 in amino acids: CSVAQAEAFF. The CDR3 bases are TGCAGCGTTGCACAGGCGGAAGCTTTCTTT.

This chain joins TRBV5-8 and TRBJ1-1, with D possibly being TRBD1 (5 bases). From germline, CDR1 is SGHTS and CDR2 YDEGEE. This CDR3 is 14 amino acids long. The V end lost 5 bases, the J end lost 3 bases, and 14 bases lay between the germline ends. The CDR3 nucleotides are TGTGCCAGCAGGTGGTTGCGGGACTACACTGAAGCTTTCTTT. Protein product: CASRWLRDYTEAFF.

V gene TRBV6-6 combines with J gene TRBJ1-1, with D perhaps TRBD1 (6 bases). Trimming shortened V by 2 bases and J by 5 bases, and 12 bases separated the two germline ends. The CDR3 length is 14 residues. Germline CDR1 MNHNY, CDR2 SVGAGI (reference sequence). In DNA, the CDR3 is TGTGCCAGCAGTTACGAGGGGGGCTATACTGAAGCTTTCTTT. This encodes CASSYEGGYTEAFF.

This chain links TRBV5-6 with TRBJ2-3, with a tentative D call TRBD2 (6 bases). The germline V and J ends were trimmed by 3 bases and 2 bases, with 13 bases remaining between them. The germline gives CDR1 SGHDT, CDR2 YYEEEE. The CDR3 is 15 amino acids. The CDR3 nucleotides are TGTGCCAGCAGCTCCCTAGCGAGATCCACAGATACGCAGTATTTT. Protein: CASSSLARSTDTQYF.

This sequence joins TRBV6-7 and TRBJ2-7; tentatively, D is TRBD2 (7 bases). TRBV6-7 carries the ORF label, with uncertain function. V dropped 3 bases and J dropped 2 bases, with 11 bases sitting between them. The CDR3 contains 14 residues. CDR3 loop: CASSYRGGAYEQYF. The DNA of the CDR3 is TGTGCCAGCAGTTATAGGGGGGGGGCCTACGAGCAGTACTTC.

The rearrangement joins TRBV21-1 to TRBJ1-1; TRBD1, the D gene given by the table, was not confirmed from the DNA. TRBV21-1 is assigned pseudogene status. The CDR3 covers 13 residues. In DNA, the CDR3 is TGTGCCAGCAGCAAAACCGACAGGGTATGGGCTTTCTTT. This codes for CASSKTDRVWAFF.

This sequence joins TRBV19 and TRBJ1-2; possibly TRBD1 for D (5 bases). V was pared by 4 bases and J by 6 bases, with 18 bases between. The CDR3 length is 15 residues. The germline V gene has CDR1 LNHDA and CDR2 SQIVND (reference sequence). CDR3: CASSTHQGLLDGYTF. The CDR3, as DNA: TGTGCCAGTAGTACCCATCAGGGACTCCTTGATGGCTACACCTTC.

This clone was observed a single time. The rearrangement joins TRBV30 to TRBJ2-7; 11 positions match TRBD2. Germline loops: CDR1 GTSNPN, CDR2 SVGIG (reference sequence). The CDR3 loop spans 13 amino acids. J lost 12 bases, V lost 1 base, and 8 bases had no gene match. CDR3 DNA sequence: TGTGCCTGGAGTGAGACTAGCGGGGCCCCTTGGTACTTC. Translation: CAWSETSGAPWYF.